Each of the 6 T cell receptor beta chains below was sequenced from the same sample in a study of T cells in Graves' hyperthyroidism and ophthalmopathy (dated by TCRdb to between 2017 and 2020). To prepare the library, multiplex PCR was applied. The instrument was an Illumina HiSeq 2000. TCR beta CDR3 regions were amplified from RNA transcripts. The first round of RT-PCR for the TCR CDR3 was performed with the HTBI primer set and the Qiagen OneStep RT-PCR kit. Using fastp at Q25 and MiXCR, TCRdb reprocessed the public reads and kept productive beta chains. Merged by CDR3 protein, the rows form single entries marked with the most common genes and DNA. Across this sample there are 350,000 to 400,000 distinct CDR3 sequences, with about 16% seen only once. Approximately 29% of the sample belongs to the ten largest clones. Sequenced material: blood. The receptor source for this set is a woman younger than 45 with Graves' hyperthyroidism.

This clonotype was recorded at least ten times. The V call is TRBV28, the J call TRBJ1-1; tentative D call: TRBD1 (5 bases). CDR3 length: 15 residues. Trimming stripped 1 base from V and 0 bases from J, with 9 bases between. Germline CDR1 and CDR2: MDHEN and SYDVKM. CDR3 coding DNA: TGTGCCAGCAGTTTATCGGGACTCTTGAACACTGAAGCTTTCTTT. Translation gives CASSLSGLLNTEAFF.

This clonotype was observed a few times. The J gene is TRBJ2-3, the V gene TRBV10-3, with 10 nucleotides matching TRBD2. J was trimmed by 0 bases and V by 10 bases; bases with no gene match: 7. The V gene's germline CDR1 is ENHRY and CDR2 SYGVKD. The CDR3 is 15 residues long. In DNA, the CDR3 is TGTGCCACCAGCATGACTAGCGGGAGCACAGATACGCAGTATTTT. Amino acid sequence: CATSMTSGSTDTQYF.

This chain uses TRBV3-1 with TRBJ2-1; D possibly corresponds to TRBD2 (6 bases). Germline V gene lookup returns CDR1 LGHDT and CDR2 YNNKEL (reference sequence). The CDR3 loop spans 13 amino acids. V shed 4 bases and J shed 7 bases, with 11 bases lying between them. The CDR3 spells CASSLSGTNEQFF. The DNA for the CDR3 is TGTGCCAGCAGCCTATCCGGGACTAATGAGCAGTTCTTC.

V usage is TRBV28 and J usage is TRBJ1-4; 7 bases match TRBD1. This CDR3 contains 16 residues. V was clipped by 3 bases and J by 8 bases; unmatched bases: 12. Germline V lookup: CDR1 MDHEN, CDR2 SYDVKM. CDR3 residues: CASSFTVAGGMEKLFF. The CDR3 DNA reads TGTGCCAGCAGTTTTACCGTGGCAGGGGGTATGGAAAAACTGTTTTTT.

This clonotype has only a few counts. The chain is built from TRBV6-1 and TRBJ2-2, with 9 bases matching TRBD2. V lost 8 bases, J lost 7 bases, and 8 bases stayed unmatched. The CDR3 consists of 14 residues. The V gene's germline CDR1 is MNHNS and CDR2 SASEGT. This CDR3 is CASALAGKGGELFF. The CDR3 DNA reads TGTGCCAGCGCGCTAGCGGGAAAGGGCGGGGAGCTGTTTTTT.

This clonotype occurred many times. The chain carries TRBV27 and TRBJ2-3; 7 positions agree with TRBD2. With 0 bases clipped from V and 1 base from J, the junction kept 4 bases outside the gene matches. Germline V lookup: CDR1 MNHEY, CDR2 SMNVEV (reference sequence). This CDR3 contains 16 residues. CDR3: CASSLSGGRGTDTQYF. DNA of the CDR3: TGTGCCAGCAGTTTATCAGGCGGGAGAGGCACAGATACGCAGTATTTT.